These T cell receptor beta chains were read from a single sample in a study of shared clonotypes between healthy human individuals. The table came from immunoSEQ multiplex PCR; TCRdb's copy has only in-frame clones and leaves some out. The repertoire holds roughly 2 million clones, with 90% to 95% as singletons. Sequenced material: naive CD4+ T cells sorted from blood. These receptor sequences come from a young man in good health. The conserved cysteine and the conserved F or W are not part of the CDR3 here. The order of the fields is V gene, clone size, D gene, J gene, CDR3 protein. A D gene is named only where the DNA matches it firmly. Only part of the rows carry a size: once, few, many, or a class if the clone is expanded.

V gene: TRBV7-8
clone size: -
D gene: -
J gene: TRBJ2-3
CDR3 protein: ASSFYTDTQY

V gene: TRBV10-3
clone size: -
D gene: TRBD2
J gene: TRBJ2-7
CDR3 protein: AISETSGGPYEQY

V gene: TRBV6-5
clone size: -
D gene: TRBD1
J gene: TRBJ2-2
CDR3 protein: ASSGPTGVTGELF

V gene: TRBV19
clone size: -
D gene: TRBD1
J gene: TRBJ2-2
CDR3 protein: ASPRDRNTGELF

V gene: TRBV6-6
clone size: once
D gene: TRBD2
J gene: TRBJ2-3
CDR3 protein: ASSKTSGGDTDTQY

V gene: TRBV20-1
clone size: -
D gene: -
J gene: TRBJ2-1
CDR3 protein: SARDHNEQF

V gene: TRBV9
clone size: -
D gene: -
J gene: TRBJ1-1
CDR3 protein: ASSVGPLNTEAF

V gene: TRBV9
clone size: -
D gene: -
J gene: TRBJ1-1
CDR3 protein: ASSPRHSNTEAF

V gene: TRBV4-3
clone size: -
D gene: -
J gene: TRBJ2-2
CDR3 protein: ASSPRQRNTGELF

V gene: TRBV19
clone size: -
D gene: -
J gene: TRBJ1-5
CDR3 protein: ASSWVDQPQH

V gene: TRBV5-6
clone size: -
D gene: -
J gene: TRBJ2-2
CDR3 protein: ASSLRQVWAGELF

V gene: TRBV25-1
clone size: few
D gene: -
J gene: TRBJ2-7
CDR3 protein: ASSGTGQSYEQY

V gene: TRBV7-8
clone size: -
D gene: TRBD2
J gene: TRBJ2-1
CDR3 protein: ASSSIDSSSGRGGYRYNEQF

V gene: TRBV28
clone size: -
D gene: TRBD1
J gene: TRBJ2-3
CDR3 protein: ASSRTGSEGQGTQY

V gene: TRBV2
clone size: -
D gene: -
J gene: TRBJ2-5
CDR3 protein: ASTFRRGKETQY

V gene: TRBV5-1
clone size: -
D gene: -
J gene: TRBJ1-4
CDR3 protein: ASSLGGLNEKLF

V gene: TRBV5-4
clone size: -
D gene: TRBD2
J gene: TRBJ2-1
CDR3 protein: ASSPGLVIYEQF

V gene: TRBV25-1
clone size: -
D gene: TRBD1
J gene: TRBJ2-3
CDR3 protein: ASSWGQGAYKADTQY

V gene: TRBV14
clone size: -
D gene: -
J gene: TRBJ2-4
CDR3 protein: ASSQGLGSDIQY

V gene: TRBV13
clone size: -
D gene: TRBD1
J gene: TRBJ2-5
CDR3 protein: ASSTQGVETQY

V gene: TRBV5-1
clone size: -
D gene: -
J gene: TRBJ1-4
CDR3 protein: ASSLEVFREKLF

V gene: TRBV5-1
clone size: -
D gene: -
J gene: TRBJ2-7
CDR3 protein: ASSSPGTYEQY

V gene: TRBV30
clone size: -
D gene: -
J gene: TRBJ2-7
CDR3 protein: AWSPVGNEQY

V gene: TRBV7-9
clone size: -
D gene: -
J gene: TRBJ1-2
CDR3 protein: ASSFPARAPGYT

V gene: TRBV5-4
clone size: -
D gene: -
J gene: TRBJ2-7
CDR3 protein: ASSLGGEMVAY

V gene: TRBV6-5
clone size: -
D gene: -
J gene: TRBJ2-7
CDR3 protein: ASSYSSLASYEQY

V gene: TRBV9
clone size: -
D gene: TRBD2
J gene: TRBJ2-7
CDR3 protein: ASSVDASGTYEQY

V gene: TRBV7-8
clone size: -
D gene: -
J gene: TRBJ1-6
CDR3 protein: ASSFGPRDSPLH

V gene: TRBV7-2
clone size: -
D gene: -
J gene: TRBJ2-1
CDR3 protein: ASSPLWEQF

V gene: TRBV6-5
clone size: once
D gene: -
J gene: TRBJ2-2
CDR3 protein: ASRSLGGNGELF

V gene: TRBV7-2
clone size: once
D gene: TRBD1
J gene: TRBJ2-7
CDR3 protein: ASGTGGAYEQY

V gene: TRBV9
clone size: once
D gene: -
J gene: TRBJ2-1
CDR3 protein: ASSKAGGYNEQF

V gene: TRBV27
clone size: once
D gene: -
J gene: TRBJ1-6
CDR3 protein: ASSLWTDVSPLH

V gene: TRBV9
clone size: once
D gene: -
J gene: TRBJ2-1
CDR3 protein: ASSVVGKVSYNEQF

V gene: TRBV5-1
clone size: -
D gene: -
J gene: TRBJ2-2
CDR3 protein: ASSTAGSNTGELF

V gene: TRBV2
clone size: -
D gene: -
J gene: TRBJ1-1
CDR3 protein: ASSVDSSLNTEAF

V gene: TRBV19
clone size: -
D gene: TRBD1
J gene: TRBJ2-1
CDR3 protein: ASSTRQGANEQF

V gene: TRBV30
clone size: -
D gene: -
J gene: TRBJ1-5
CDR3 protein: AWDRFNQPQH

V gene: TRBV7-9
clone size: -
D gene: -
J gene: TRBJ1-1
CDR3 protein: ASSETGTEAF

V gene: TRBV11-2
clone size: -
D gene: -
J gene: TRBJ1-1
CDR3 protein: ASSHPLGMNTEAF

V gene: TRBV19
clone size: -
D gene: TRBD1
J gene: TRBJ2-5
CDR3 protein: ASSDRGSRETQY

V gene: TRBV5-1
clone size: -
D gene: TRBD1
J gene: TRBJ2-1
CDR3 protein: ASSGTDLGNEQF

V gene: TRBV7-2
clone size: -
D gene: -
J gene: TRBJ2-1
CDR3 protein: ASSFGVSAANEQF

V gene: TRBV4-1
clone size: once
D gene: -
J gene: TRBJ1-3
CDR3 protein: ASSQGTFSGNTIY

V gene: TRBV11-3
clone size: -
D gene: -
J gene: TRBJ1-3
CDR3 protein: ASSSGGSGNTIY

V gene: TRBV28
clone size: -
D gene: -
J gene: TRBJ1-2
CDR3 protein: SVRDRGSNYGYT

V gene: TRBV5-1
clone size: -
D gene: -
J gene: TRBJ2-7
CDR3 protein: ASSLSATGGYEQY

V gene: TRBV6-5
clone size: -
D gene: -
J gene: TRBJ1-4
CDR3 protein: ASSYKKGVTNEKLF

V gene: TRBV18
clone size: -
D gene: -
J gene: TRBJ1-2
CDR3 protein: ASSPIDTSNYGYT

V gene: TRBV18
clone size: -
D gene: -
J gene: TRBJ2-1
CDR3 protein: ASSPPFAGMDLHEQF

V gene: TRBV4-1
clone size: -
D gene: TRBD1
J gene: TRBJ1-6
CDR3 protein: ASRPGGSYNSPLH

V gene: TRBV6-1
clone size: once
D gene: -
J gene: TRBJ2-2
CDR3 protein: ASSEAPGNWVGELF

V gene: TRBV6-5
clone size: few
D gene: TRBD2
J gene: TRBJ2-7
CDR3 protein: ASSYRTSGSYEQY

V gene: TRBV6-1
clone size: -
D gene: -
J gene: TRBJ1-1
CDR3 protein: ASSEVREAF

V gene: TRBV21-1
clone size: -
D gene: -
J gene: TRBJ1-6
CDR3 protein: ASSTTPGQFYNSPLH

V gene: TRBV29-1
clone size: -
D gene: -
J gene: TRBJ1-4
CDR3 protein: SVEDSISTNEKLF

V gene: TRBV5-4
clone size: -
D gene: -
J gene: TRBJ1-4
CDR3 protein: ASSAQGTEKLF

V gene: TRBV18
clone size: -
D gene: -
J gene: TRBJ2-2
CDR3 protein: ASSHPGASTGELF

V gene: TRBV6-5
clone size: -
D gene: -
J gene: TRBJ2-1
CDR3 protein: ASSTNGEQF

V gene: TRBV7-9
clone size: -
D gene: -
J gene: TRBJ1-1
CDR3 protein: ASSLSEKNTEAF